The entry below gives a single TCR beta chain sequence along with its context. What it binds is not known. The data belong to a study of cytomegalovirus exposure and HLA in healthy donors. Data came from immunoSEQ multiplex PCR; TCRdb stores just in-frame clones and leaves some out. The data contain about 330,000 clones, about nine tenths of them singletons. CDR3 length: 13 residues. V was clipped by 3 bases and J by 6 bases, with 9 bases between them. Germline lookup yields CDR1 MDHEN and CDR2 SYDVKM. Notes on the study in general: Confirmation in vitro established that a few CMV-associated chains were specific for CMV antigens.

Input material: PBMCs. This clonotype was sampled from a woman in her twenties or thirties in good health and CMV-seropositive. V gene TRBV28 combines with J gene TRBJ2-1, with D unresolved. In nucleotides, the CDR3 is TGTGCCAGCAGTTTTGGGGTAGGCAATGAGCAGTTCTTC. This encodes CASSFGVGNEQFF.